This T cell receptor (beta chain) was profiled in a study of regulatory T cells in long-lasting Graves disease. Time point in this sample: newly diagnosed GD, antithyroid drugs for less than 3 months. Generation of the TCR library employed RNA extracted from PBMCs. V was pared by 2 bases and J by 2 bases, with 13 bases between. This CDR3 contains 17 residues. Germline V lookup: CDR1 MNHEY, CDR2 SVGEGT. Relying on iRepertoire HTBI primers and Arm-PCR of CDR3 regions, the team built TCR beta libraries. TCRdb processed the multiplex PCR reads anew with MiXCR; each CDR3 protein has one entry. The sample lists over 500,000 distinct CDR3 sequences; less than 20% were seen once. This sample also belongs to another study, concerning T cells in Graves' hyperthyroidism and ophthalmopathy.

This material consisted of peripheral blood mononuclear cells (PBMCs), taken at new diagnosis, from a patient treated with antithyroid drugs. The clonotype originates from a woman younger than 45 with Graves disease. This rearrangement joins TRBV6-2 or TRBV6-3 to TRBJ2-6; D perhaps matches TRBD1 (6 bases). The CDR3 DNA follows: TGTGCCAGCAGTTACGGGCAGGGGTCCCCTGGGGCCAACGTCCTGACTTTC. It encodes CASSYGQGSPGANVLTF.